Included here is one TCR beta chain sequence, with context. These data originate in a study of blood T cell repertoires in COVID-19. The assay was immunoSEQ multiplex PCR, and TCRdb's table has in-frame clones only and misses some. The data show some 80,000 clones, with almost 90% seen just once and just over 2.5% held by the top ten. The V end was cut by 6 bases, the J end by 4 bases, with 10 bases between. The CDR3 has 13 amino acids. Germline CDR1 SNHLY, CDR2 FYNNEI. The gene calls are TRBV2 and TRBJ2-1; D remains unclear. This TCR came from a human donor in a cohort sampled during active COVID-19. Material: peripheral blood. CDR3 sequence (DNA): TGTGCCAGCAGGCCCACTCGTTACAATGAGCAGTTCTTC. Translation: CASRPTRYNEQFF.